Shown below are 8 T cell receptor beta chains from a single sample sequenced in a study of blood T cell repertoires in COVID-19. Assay: immunoSEQ multiplex PCR; the TCRdb copy retains only in-frame clones and omits some. The profile shows 200,000 to 250,000 clones, 83% of them singletons. Sequences were obtained from PBMCs or T cells enriched from blood (not recorded which). These receptors originate from a woman aged 45-59 years who had been exposed to COVID-19.

The chain recombines TRBV28 with TRBJ1-1; D remains unclear. Germline-derived CDR1 and CDR2 are MDHEN and SYDVKM. The V end was cut by 2 bases, the J end by 10 bases, with 11 bases between. The CDR3 consists of 12 residues. The CDR3 coding sequence is TGTGCCAGCAGTTTACCCCAGGCGGGAGCTTTCTTT. Its protein is CASSLPQAGAFF.

The chain combines TRBV7-2 with TRBJ1-1, with TRBD1 matching 7 bases. The J segment lost 3 bases and the V segment lost 4 bases, leaving 5 bases of the junction unmatched. This CDR3 is 14 amino acids long. Germline V gene sequence: CDR1 SGHTA, CDR2 FQGNSA. The CDR3 DNA reads as TGTGCCAGCAGCTCCTCAGGGGGATACACTGAAGCTTTCTTT. Its protein is CASSSSGGYTEAFF.

CDR3 DNA sequence: TGTGCCAGCAGCCAAGGCCCCCAGGTCGGGCAGTTCTTC. This translates into CASSQGPQVGQFF. This sequence joins TRBV14 and TRBJ2-1; no clear D. Germline-derived CDR1 and CDR2 are SGHDN and FVKESK. The V and J ends lost 1 base and 12 bases respectively, with 13 bases between them. The CDR3 totals 13 residues.

In regard to this clone: Other DNA sequences in this sample translate to the same CDR3. The chain links TRBV5-6 to TRBJ1-1; D gene unclear. The CDR3 is 13 amino acids. From germline, CDR1 is SGHDT and CDR2 YYEEEE. The V end was cut by 0 bases, the J end by 5 bases, with 8 bases between. The CDR3: CASSLGPGTEAFF. The CDR3 DNA follows: TGTGCCAGCAGCTTGGGTCCGGGAACTGAAGCTTTCTTT.

The CDR3 protein is CASSLMREHYEQYF. CDR3 coding DNA: TGTGCCAGCAGCTTAATGCGGGAGCACTACGAGCAGTACTTC. The chain is built from TRBV7-2 and TRBJ2-7; 7 bases match TRBD2. V lost 2 bases, J lost 3 bases, and 4 bases stayed unmatched. CDR1 SGHTA and CDR2 FQGNSA come from the germline V gene. This CDR3 is 14 amino acids long.

The chain has TRBV5-1 and TRBJ2-2; D perhaps matches TRBD2 (7 bases). V was trimmed by 4 bases and J by 2 bases, leaving 18 bases between them. CDR1 and CDR2 from the germline V gene are SGHRS and YFSETQ. The CDR3 is 17 amino acids. The CDR3 nucleotides are TGCGCCAGCAGCGGCGGCAGGGGAGCGGGAAACACCGGGGAGCTGTTTTTT. Encoded protein: CASSGGRGAGNTGELFF.

The table lists this clone with a few counts. CDR3 in DNA: TGCGCCAGAATCCCGACAGGGGTAAGTCGGAATTCACCCCTCCACTTT. Translated: CARIPTGVSRNSPLHF. This sequence joins TRBV10-1 and TRBJ1-6, with TRBD1 matching 8 bases. Looked up from germline, CDR1 is WNHNN and CDR2 is SYGVQD (reference sequence). J lost 7 bases, V lost 9 bases, and 14 bases had no gene match. There are 16 residues in the CDR3.

This clone was counted only a few times. The chain uses TRBV27 and TRBJ1-2; a weak D match, TRBD1 (6 bases). This CDR3 is built from 15 residues. CDR1 and CDR2 from the germline V gene are MNHEY and SMNVEV (reference sequence). V lost 3 bases, J lost 4 bases, and 15 bases lay in between. The CDR3 reads CASSLVGAAAYGYTF. The CDR3 coding sequence is TGTGCCAGCAGTTTGGTGGGGGCTGCGGCCTATGGCTACACCTTC.